Listed here is a single T cell receptor (beta chain). In the naive CD8 group, cells lacked CD45RO and were positively selected for CCR7, so terminally differentiated effector memory CD45RA+ cells were left out. Unmatched junction bases numbered 3, after V lost 1 base and J lost 4 bases. Germline V CDR1 and CDR2: SGHRS, YFSETQ. The CDR3 extends over 15 amino acids. This record comes from a study of shared clonotypes between healthy human individuals. Authors' processing steps: From ImmunoSEQ came sequences covering only the junction and carrying no quality scores, so filtering differed. Some clones are missing from TCRdb's copy, which holds only in-frame ones; the method was immunoSEQ multiplex PCR. V and J calls and clone size come straight from that table; D and trimming were deduced from the DNA. Among around 2,000,000 clones listed, less than 95% were seen once.

The J gene is TRBJ1-2, the V gene TRBV5-1; the match to TRBD1 covers 11 bases. This TCR came from a man aged 18 to 30 in good health. Material for sequencing was naive CD8+ T cells sorted from blood. The CDR3 region is CASSLLGTGGYGYTF. CDR3 DNA: TGCGCCAGCAGCTTGCTTGGGACAGGGGGCTATGGCTACACCTTC.